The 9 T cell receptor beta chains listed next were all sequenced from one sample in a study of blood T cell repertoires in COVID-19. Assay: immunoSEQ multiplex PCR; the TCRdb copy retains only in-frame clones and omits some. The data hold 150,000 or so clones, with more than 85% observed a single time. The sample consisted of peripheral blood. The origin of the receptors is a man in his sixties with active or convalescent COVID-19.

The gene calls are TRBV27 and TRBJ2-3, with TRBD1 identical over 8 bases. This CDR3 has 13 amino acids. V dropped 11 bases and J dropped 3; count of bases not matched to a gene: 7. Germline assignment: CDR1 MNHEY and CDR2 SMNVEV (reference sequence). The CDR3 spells CARFRGHTDTQYF. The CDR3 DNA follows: TGTGCCCGCTTCAGGGGGCATACAGATACGCAGTATTTT.

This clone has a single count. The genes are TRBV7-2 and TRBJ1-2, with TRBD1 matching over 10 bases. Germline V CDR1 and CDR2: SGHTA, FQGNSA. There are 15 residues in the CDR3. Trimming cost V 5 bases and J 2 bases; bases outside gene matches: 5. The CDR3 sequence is CASSLTGGINYGYTF. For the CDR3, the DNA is TGTGCCAGCAGCCTGACAGGGGGCATAAACTATGGCTACACCTTC.

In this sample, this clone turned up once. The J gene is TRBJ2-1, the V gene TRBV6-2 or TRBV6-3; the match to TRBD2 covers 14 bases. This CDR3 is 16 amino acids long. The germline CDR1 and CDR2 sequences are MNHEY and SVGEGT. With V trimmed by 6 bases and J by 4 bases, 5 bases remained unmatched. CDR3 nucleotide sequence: TGTGCCAGCAGCACCTGGACTAGCGGGAGGTACAATGAGCAGTTCTTC. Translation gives CASSTWTSGRYNEQFF.

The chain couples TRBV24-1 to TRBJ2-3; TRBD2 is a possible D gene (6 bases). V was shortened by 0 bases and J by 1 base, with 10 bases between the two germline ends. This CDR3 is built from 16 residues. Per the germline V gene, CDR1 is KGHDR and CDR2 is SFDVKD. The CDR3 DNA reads TGTGCCACCAGTGATTTGCTTGGCGGGGGCACAGATACGCAGTATTTT. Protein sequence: CATSDLLGGGTDTQYF.

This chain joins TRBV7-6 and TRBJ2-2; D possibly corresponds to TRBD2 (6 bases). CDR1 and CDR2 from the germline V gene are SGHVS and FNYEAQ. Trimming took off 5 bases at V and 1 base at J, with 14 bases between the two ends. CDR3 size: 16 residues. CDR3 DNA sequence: TGTGCCAGCAGCCTAGGGCGGAGGGTGAACACCGGGGAGCTGTTTTTT. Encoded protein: CASSLGRRVNTGELFF.

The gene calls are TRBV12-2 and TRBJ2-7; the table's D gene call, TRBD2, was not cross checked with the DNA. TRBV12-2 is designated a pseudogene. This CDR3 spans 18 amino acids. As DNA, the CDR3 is TGTGCAAGTCGCTTTCCCGACGGAGGGTTAGGAGCCTCCTACGAGCAGTACTTC. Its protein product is CASRFPDGGLGASYEQYF.

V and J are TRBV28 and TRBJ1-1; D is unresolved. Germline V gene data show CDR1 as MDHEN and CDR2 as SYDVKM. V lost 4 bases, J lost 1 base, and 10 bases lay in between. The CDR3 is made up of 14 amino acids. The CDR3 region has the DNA TGTGCCAGCAGTTCATCGACAAGGAACACTGAAGCTTTCTTT. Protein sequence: CASSSSTRNTEAFF. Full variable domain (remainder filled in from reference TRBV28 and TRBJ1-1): DVKVTQSSRYLVKRTGEKVFLECVQDMDHENMFWYRQDPGLGLRLIYFSYDVKMKEKGDIPEGYSVSREKKERFSLILESASTNQTSMYLCASSSSTRNTEAFFGQGTRLTVV.

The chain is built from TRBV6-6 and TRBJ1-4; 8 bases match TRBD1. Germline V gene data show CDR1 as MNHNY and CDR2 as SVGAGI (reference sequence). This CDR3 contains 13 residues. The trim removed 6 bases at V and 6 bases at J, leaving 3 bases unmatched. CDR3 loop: CASSMDRDEKLFF. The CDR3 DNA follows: TGTGCCAGCAGCATGGACAGGGATGAAAAACTGTTTTTT.

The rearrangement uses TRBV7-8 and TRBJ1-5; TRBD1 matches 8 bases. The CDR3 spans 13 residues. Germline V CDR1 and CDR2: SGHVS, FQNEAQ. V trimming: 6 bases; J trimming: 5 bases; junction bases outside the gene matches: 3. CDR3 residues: CASRGQGDQPQHF. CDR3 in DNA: TGTGCCAGCAGAGGACAGGGAGATCAGCCCCAGCATTTT.